Reported below is one T cell receptor (beta chain). V was clipped by 3 bases and J by 7 bases; unmatched bases: 0. Germline V gives CDR1 GTSNPN, CDR2 SVGIG (reference sequence). This CDR3 comprises 11 residues. These data originate in a study of blood T cell repertoires in COVID-19. Followed longitudinally, the Seattle patients had been enrolled during active infection. The assay was immunoSEQ multiplex PCR, and TCRdb's table has in-frame clones only and misses some. The sample contains some 60,000 clones, 60% to 85% of which appear only once. This TCR was sampled from a man aged 25 to 40 with COVID-19, enrolled during active disease. The chain links TRBV30 to TRBJ2-1; the match to TRBD2 covers 7 bases. Sample: peripheral blood. As DNA, the CDR3 is TGTGCCTGGAGCGGGAGGAATGAGCAGTTCTTC. It codes for CAWSGRNEQFF. Supplemented by reference TRBV30 and TRBJ2-1, the full variable domain reads SQTIHQWPATLVQPVGSPLSLECTVEGTSNPNLYWYRQAAGRGLQLLFYSVGIGQISSEVPQNLSASRPQDRQFILSSKKLLLSDSGFYLCAWSGRNEQFFGPGTRLTVL.